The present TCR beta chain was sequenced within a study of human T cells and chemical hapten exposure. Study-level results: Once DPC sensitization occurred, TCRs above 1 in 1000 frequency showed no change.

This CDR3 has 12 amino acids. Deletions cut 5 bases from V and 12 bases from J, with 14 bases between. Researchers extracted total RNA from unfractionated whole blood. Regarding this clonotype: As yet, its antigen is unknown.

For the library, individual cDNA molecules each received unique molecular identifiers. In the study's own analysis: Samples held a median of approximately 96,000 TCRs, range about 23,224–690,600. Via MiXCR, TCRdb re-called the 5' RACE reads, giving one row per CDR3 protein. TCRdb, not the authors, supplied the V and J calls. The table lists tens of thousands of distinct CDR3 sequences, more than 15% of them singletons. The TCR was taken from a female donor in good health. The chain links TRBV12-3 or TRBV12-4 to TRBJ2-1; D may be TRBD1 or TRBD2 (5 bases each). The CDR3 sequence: CASSGSTGTQFF. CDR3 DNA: TGTGCCAGCAGTGGGTCCACTGGGACGCAGTTCTTC.